The present T cell receptor beta chain was sequenced within a study of shared T cell receptors in the human thymus. The CDR3 runs to 16 residues. The germline CDR1 and CDR2 sequences are SGHNT and YYREEE (reference sequence). The trim removed 3 bases at V and 2 bases at J, leaving 10 bases unmatched. The protocol was immunoSEQ multiplex PCR, while the TCRdb copy is restricted to in-frame clones and leaves out a portion. The profile shows over 650,000 clones, around 87% of them singletons. The same data also contributed to another study, on human thymus T cells. That source notes: Resections removed during corrective heart surgery provided the thymus tissue used. Highly overlapping thymic repertoires among unrelated individuals were reported in related research.

Sequenced material: thymocytes. This TCR was recovered from a boy younger than two with a congenital heart defect. V and J are TRBV5-4 and TRBJ2-5; 7 bases map to TRBD2. DNA of the CDR3: TGTGCCAGCAGCTCCCGTGGCGGGGGAGTACAAGAGACCCAGTACTTC. Its translation is CASSSRGGGVQETQYF.